This T cell receptor beta chain was profiled in a study of response to subunit inactivated influenza vaccine. Study conclusions and caveats: That few new T cells are recruited by each seasonal influenza vaccination was the authors' suggestion.

The CDR3 loop spans 12 amino acids. CDR1 and CDR2 from the germline V gene are SGHKS and YYEKEE (reference sequence). The V gene lost 2 bases and the J gene lost 5 bases, with 6 bases spanning the gap. The sample holds a few counts of this clonotype. Its specificity is not known. Each CDR3 protein gets one entry after TCRdb re-called the RT-PCR reads with MiXCR. Of roughly 760,000 distinct CDR3 sequences in the sample, roughly 20% were seen once. Sequencing used PBMCs from blood, obtained about 5 days after vaccination. The chain carries TRBV5-5 and TRBJ2-3; D ambiguous. This TCR derives from a man in his fifties or sixties who received an inactivated influenza vaccine. The CDR3 sequence is CASSFPGDTQYF. The CDR3 bases are TGTGCCAGCAGCTTCCCCGGAGATACGCAGTATTTT.